This T cell receptor beta chain was sequenced for a study of blood T cell repertoires in COVID-19. On the study more broadly: PBMCs, B-cell-depleted T cells, or T cells provided the cDNA or gDNA that made up the material.

Ages ranged from roughly 18 to 100 years, with residence in 20 to 30 US areas. Two negative PCRs, clearance, or symptom resolution were required of recovered Cohort 3 donors. The assay was immunoSEQ multiplex PCR, and TCRdb's table has in-frame clones only and misses some. In the table there are around 300,000 clones, approximately 88% of which are singletons. Input material: PBMCs or T cells enriched from blood (not recorded which). The clonotype originates from a woman aged 35 to 49 who had recovered from COVID-19.

CDR3 nucleotide sequence: TGTGCCAGCAGCACAGGACTAGCGGATTACAATGAGCAGTTCTTC. Protein product: CASSTGLADYNEQFF. This chain uses TRBV27 with TRBJ2-1; 10 nucleotides agree with TRBD2. With V trimmed by 6 bases and J by 4 bases, 6 bases remained unmatched. The length of the CDR3 is 15 residues. Germline V gene data show CDR1 as MNHEY and CDR2 as SMNVEV (reference sequence).